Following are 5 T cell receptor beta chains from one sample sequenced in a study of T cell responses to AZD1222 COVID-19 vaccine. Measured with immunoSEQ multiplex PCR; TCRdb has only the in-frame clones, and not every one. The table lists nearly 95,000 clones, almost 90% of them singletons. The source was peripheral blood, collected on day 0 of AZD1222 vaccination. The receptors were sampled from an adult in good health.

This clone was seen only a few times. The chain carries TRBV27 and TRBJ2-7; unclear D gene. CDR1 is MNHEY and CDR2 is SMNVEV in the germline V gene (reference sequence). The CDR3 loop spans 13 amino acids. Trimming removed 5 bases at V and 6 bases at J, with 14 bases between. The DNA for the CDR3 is TGTGCCAGCAGTCCGAGCGAGTTGGGCGAGCAGTACTTC. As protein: CASSPSELGEQYF.

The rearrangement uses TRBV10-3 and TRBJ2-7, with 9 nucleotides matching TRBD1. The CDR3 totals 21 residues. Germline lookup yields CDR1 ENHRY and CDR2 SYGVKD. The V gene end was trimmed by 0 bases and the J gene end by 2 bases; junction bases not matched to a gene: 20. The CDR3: CAISESSGPTGSDRGPYEQYF. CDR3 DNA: TGTGCCATCAGTGAGTCATCGGGTCCAACGGGGTCGGACAGGGGCCCCTACGAGCAGTACTTC.

CDR3 in amino acids: CASRGQVNEKLFF. The CDR3 DNA follows: TGTGCCAGCAGGGGACAGGTTAATGAAAAACTGTTTTTT. The rearrangement uses TRBV2 and TRBJ1-4; 8 bases are shared with TRBD1. Germline V gives CDR1 SNHLY, CDR2 FYNNEI. The CDR3 covers 13 residues. J gave up 4 bases and V 6 bases, and 1 base lay outside the gene matches.

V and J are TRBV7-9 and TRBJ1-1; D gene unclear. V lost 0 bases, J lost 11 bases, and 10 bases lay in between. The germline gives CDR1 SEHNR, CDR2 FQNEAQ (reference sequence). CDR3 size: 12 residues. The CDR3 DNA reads TGTGCCAGCAGCTTAGCGGTCAGCGGGGCTTTCTTT. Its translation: CASSLAVSGAFF.

CDR3 in DNA: TGTGCCAGCAGCCCCCAGGTAGGGGGGGCTGGCCAGCCCCAGCATTTT. Amino acid sequence: CASSPQVGGAGQPQHF. The gene calls are TRBV7-6 and TRBJ1-5; D perhaps matches TRBD1 (6 bases). V lost 5 bases and J lost 7, with 21 bases in between. The CDR3 has 16 residues. Germline loops: CDR1 SGHVS, CDR2 FNYEAQ.